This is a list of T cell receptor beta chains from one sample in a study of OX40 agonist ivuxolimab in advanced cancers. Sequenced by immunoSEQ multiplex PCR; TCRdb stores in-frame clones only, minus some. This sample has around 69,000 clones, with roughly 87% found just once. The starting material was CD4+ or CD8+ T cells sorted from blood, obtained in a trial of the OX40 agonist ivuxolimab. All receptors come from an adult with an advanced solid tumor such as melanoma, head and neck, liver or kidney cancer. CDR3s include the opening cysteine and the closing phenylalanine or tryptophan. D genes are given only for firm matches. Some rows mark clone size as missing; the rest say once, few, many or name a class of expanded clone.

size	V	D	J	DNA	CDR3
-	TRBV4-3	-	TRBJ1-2	TGCGCCAGCAGCCAAGATCCGATTTATGGCTACACCTTC	CASSQDPIYGYTF
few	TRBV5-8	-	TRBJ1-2	TGTGCCAGCAGCTTGCAGATCAGCTATGGCTACACCTTC	CASSLQISYGYTF
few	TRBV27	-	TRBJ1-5	TGTGCCAGCAGTTTAGTACCGCTGAATCAGCCCCAGCATTTT	CASSLVPLNQPQHF
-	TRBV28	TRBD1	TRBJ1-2	TGTGCCAGCGGGAGTTTCGACAGGGACAATGGCTACACCTTC	CASGSFDRDNGYTF
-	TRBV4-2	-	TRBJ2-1	TGTGCCAGCAGCCAAGTTCGGGGCGGGACCTCATTCAATGAGCAGTTCTTC	CASSQVRGGTSFNEQFF
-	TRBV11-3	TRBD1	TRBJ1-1	TGTGCCAGCAGCTTAGATGGACAGGCGGGCACTGAAGCTTTCTTT	CASSLDGQAGTEAFF
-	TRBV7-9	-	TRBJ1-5	TGTGCCAGCAGCTTGTCGGAGAGCAATCAGCCCCAGCATTTT	CASSLSESNQPQHF
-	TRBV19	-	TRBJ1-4	TGTGCCAGTAGTAATCCGGGGGTTAATGAAAAACTGTTTTTT	CASSNPGVNEKLFF
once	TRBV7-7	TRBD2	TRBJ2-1	TGTGCTAGCAGCTTGGAGGGACTAGCGGGGAATAATGAGCAGTTCTTC	CASSLEGLAGNNEQFF
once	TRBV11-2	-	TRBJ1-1	TGTGCCAGCAGCAAGGGACCGGGAAACACTGAAGCTTTCTTT	CASSKGPGNTEAFF